The 2 T cell receptor beta chains in this list originate from one sample, sequenced in a study of blood T cell repertoires in COVID-19. Profiled with immunoSEQ multiplex PCR; TCRdb holds only in-frame clones, not every one. The table has hundreds of thousands of clones, more than 85% seen once. The material sequenced was peripheral blood. All receptors come from a man aged 65-85 years with acute or convalescent COVID-19.

The gene calls are TRBV9 and TRBJ1-4; tentatively, D is TRBD1 (6 bases). V lost 3 bases, J lost 3 bases, and 12 bases lay in between. CDR3 length: 15 amino acids. CDR1 and CDR2 from the germline V gene are SGDLS and YYNGEE. The CDR3 loop is CASSGRGRPNEKLFF. The CDR3 nucleotides are TGTGCCAGCAGCGGCAGGGGTCGTCCTAATGAAAAACTGTTTTTT.

V usage is TRBV10-3 and J usage is TRBJ1-1; TRBD1 matches 8 bases. The J segment lost 3 bases and the V segment lost 6 bases, leaving 9 bases of the junction unmatched. Germline assignment: CDR1 ENHRY and CDR2 SYGVKD. The CDR3 runs 15 residues. The CDR3 region is CAISYRGSGDTEAFF. In nucleotides, the CDR3 is TGTGCCATCAGCTACAGGGGGAGCGGGGACACTGAAGCTTTCTTT.